This is a list of T cell receptor beta chains from one sample in a study of cytomegalovirus exposure and HLA in healthy donors. The method was immunoSEQ multiplex PCR; TCRdb's version includes in-frame clones alone and lacks a portion of them. The table records fewer than 250,000 clones, 70% to 75% of them present only once. The specimen sequenced was PBMCs. All receptors derive from a man aged 25-45 years in good health and CMV-seropositive. Each CDR3 is given with its conserved first and last residue.

j_call	v_call	cdr3_aa
TRBJ1-5	TRBV19	CASSGGGRHQPQHF
TRBJ1-5	TRBV4-3	CASSQSRAAMGPQHF
TRBJ1-5	TRBV19	CASSMVLASNQPRHF
TRBJ2-5	TRBV6-1	CASSAGGRRETQYF
TRBJ2-3	TRBV6-5	CASSSGTAEPDTQYF
TRBJ2-7	TRBV29-1	CSGGTGYYEQYF
TRBJ2-5	TRBV30	CAWSVQGGQETQYF
TRBJ2-7	TRBV6-6	CASSPNYEQYF
TRBJ2-2	TRBV6-5	CASYANGVHGELFF
TRBJ2-1	TRBV18	CASSPPRGASGRRNNEQFF
TRBJ2-5	TRBV9	CASSDGLAGGRQETQYF
TRBJ2-1	TRBV7-6	CASSIQAGGSSYNEQFF
TRBJ2-7	TRBV13	CASSLSLGGDSYEQYF
TRBJ2-3	TRBV11-3	CASSSGGRITDTQYF
TRBJ1-1	TRBV10-3	CAISDGGEAFF
TRBJ1-1	TRBV6-5	CASSRQGAFGTEAFF
TRBJ1-3	TRBV6-6	CASSPAGSGNTIYF
TRBJ1-1	TRBV4-2	CASSQGIQGTEAFF
TRBJ2-2	TRBV10-3	CAISWGQGNTGELFF
TRBJ2-5	TRBV6-5	CASRGLAGAQQTQYF
TRBJ2-6	TRBV5-1	CASSLPPGTGPLLSGANVLTF
TRBJ1-2	TRBV6-5	CASSGPLSGSYGYTF
TRBJ2-6	TRBV9	CASSVASGANVLTF
TRBJ2-4	TRBV4-3	CASSQDLPGRRYF
TRBJ2-3	TRBV5-1	CASSPRTGVVTDTQYF
TRBJ2-3	TRBV30	CAWDPTDASTDTQYF
TRBJ2-2	TRBV6-6	CASRSTRTGELFF
TRBJ2-6	TRBV7-2	CASSPGGSSGANVLTF
TRBJ1-1	TRBV6-5	CASSYRRIGSLTEAFF
TRBJ2-2	TRBV19	CASAGAANTGELFF
TRBJ2-1	TRBV13	CASSRGTSGHNEQFF
TRBJ1-2	TRBV5-6	CASSKRDSNYGYTF
TRBJ1-5	TRBV6-1	CASLGTVYSNQPQHF
TRBJ1-5	TRBV7-9	CASSNRRVGRHQPQHF
TRBJ2-7	TRBV4-1	CASSQDRGNELYEQYF
TRBJ2-1	TRBV4-2	CASSQDGGLDYNEQFF
TRBJ2-5	TRBV28	CASSYTRTAETQYF
TRBJ2-7	TRBV28	CASSLPPSGMISYEQYF
TRBJ2-1	TRBV11-2	CASSLTPQGVGEQFF
TRBJ2-2	TRBV7-9	CASSPSGRGVGELFF
TRBJ2-3	TRBV7-2	CASSLEPSGGADTQYF
TRBJ2-1	TRBV6-1	CASRSPEEFF
TRBJ1-1	TRBV27	CASSRSNTEAFF
TRBJ1-1	TRBV5-5	CASSFPGAGTEAFF
TRBJ1-5	TRBV6-5	CASSSGQAYSNQPQHF
TRBJ1-4	TRBV28	CASSSGVSEKLFF
TRBJ2-7	TRBV19	CASSIEEGAEQYF